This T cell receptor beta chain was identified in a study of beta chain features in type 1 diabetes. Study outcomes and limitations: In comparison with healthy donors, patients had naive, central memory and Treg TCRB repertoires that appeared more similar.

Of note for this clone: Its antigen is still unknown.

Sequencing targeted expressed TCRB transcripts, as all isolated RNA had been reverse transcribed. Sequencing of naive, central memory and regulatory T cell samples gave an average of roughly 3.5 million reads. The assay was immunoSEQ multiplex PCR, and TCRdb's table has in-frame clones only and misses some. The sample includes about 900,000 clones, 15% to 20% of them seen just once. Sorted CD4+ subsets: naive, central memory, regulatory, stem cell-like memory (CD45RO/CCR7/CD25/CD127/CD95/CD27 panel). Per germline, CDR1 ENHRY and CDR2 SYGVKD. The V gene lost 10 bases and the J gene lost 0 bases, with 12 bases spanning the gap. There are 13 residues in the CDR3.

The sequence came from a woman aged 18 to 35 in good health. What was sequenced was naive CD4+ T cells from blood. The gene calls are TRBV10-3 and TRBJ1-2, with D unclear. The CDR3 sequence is CASTPGPNYGYTF. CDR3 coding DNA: TGTGCCAGCACCCCCGGACCTAACTATGGCTACACCTTC.